Listed below are T cell receptor beta chains from one sample, sequenced in a study of patients and donors after allogeneic stem cell transplantation. TCRdb fed the RT-PCR reads into MiXCR, producing one record per CDR3 protein. In the table there are more than 850,000 distinct CDR3 sequences, under 20% of which are singletons. Sample: blood, either unsorted or a sorted T cell fraction (not recorded which). Receptors originate from a human donor who was either an allogeneic HSCT recipient or a stem cell or donor lymphocyte infusion donor (not recorded which). It is not recorded whose cells these are; they may come from a transplant donor. The conserved cysteine and the conserved F or W are not part of the CDR3 here. Clone sizes are given selectively: once, few, many, or a class where the clone is expanded.

size	V	J	CDR3
-	TRBV20-1	TRBJ2-5	SASGFKETQY
few	TRBV29-1	TRBJ2-7	SVEGLAGGVYEQY
-	TRBV7-9	TRBJ1-2	ASSLAGQGIRGYT
-	TRBV12-2	TRBJ2-1	ASRLAGLAGFNEQF
-	TRBV4-3	TRBJ2-7	ASSQEVRGGYEQY
many	TRBV29-1	TRBJ2-2	SVDFSGLNTGELF
few	TRBV6-5	TRBJ2-3	ASSYRTTSTDTQY
few	TRBV9	TRBJ2-7	ASSPQLEYEQY
-	TRBV5-1	TRBJ1-2	ASAREGYGYT
few	TRBV11-3	TRBJ1-1	ASSLGRAAF
-	TRBV6-5	TRBJ2-7	ASSYWTSASYEQY
-	TRBV11-1	TRBJ2-7	ASSLATDEQY
-	TRBV11-2	TRBJ2-1	ASSPKGTSGPHPREQF
-	TRBV20-1	TRBJ1-5	SARGGGGSWSNQPQH